Described below is a single TCR beta chain sequence and its context. With 5 bases removed from V and 9 bases from J, the gap between germline ends came to 17 bases. This CDR3 has 14 residues. In germline, CDR1 is SGHTA, CDR2 FQGTGA. These data come from a study of CD8+CD57+ T cells in acquired aplastic anemia. TCR beta VDJ and CDR3 profiles were obtained from a genomic DNA template. Using its own MiXCR run on the reads, TCRdb lists one record per CDR3 protein. This sample has 300,000 or so distinct CDR3 sequences, with 56% found just once. This clonotype originated in a human donor with severe aplastic anemia or a healthy control (not recorded which). This chain uses TRBV7-3 with TRBJ2-1, with unresolved D. Sequencing input: sorted CD4+, CD8+, or CD8+CD57+ T cells (not recorded which) from PBMCs. For the CDR3, the DNA is TGTGCCAGCAGCCCGAGTGTGTCCGGCAGTGAGCAGTTCTTC. It yields the protein CASSPSVSGSEQFF.